The 29 T cell receptor beta chains reported below all come from one sample, sequenced in a study of neurological immune-mediated disorders. Via MiXCR, TCRdb re-called the 5' RACE reads, giving one row per CDR3 protein. The top ten clones hold around 5% of a sample with under 30,000 distinct CDR3 sequences, 6.5% to 8% of them seen once. Specimen: PBMCs. These receptors were collected from a woman in her forties in good health.

There are many counts of this clonotype. The chain couples TRBV7-9 to TRBJ1-2, with 8 bases fitting TRBD1. Germline CDR1 is SEHNR and CDR2 is FQNEAQ (reference sequence). J lost 7 bases, V lost 0 bases, and 4 bases had no gene match. The CDR3 is made up of 14 amino acids. CDR3 nucleotide sequence: TGTGCCAGCAGCTTAGCCGAGGACAGGGTTGGCTACACCTTC. This codes for CASSLAEDRVGYTF.

This clonotype was detected many times. The genes are TRBV5-1 and TRBJ1-2, with no clear D. V was shortened by 0 bases and J by 7 bases, with 10 bases between the two germline ends. CDR3 length equals 13 residues. The V gene's germline CDR1 is SGHRS and CDR2 YFSETQ. The CDR3 loop is CASSLEGAGGYTF. The CDR3 DNA sequence: TGCGCCAGCAGCTTGGAAGGCGCAGGTGGCTACACCTTC.

This clonotype is medium-sized (0.01 to 0.1%) in the sample. This chain uses TRBV6-2 or TRBV6-3 with TRBJ1-5; a possible D gene is TRBD1 (6 bases). Germline V gene data show CDR1 as MNHEY and CDR2 as SVGEGT. This CDR3 is 14 amino acids long. V dropped 7 bases and J dropped 6 bases, with 16 bases sitting between them. For the CDR3, the DNA is TGTGCCAGCATGCGTGCAGGGGCGGGTCAGCCCCAGCATTTT. This sequence encodes CASMRAGAGQPQHF.

This clonotype was detected ten times or more. V is TRBV20-1 and J is TRBJ2-1, with D perhaps matching TRBD2 (5 bases). Germline lookup yields CDR1 DFQATT and CDR2 SNEGSKA (reference sequence). The V end lost 3 bases, the J end lost 6 bases, and 12 bases lay between the germline ends. This CDR3 contains 13 residues. The CDR3 sequence is CSARSPLANEQFF. As DNA, the CDR3 is TGCAGTGCTAGGAGCCCCCTAGCCAATGAGCAGTTCTTC.

This clonotype came up many times. This chain links TRBV28 with TRBJ1-2, with D tentatively TRBD1 (6 bases). Trimming took 5 bases from V and 4 from J, leaving 11 bases between them. CDR3 size: 13 residues. Per the germline V gene, CDR1 is MDHEN and CDR2 is SYDVKM. CDR3 sequence (DNA): TGTGCCAGCAGTAGGCACAGGGTCTATGGCTACACCTTC. Protein product: CASSRHRVYGYTF.

This clonotype was observed at least ten times. CDR3 region: CASSLQDSGNTIYF. In DNA, the CDR3 is TGCGCCAGCAGCTTACAGGACTCTGGAAACACCATATATTTT. The rearrangement uses TRBV5-1 and TRBJ1-3; maybe TRBD1 (5 bases). Germline V lookup: CDR1 SGHRS, CDR2 YFSETQ. The CDR3 contains 14 residues. The V and J ends lost 2 bases and 0 bases respectively, with 6 bases between them.

This clonotype came up many times. V is TRBV20-1 and J is TRBJ2-5, with 7 bases aligning to TRBD2. The CDR3 is made up of 16 amino acids. From germline, CDR1 is DFQATT and CDR2 SNEGSKA (reference sequence). Germline trimming cut 1 base from V and 3 bases from J; bases unmatched to any gene: 11. CDR3 sequence: CSARGFSGTPEETQYF. DNA for the CDR3: TGCAGTGCTAGAGGTTTCAGCGGGACTCCCGAAGAGACCCAGTACTTC.

This clonotype qualifies as medium-sized. The chain carries TRBV5-1 and TRBJ2-3, with a tentative D call TRBD2 (5 bases). Germline loops: CDR1 SGHRS, CDR2 YFSETQ. V was clipped by 6 bases and J by 0 bases, with 8 bases between them. This CDR3 has 13 residues. CDR3 coding DNA: TGCGCCAGCATGGAGCGGAGCACAGATACGCAGTATTTT. This sequence encodes CASMERSTDTQYF.

A word on this clonotype: The conserved closing phenylalanine or tryptophan is absent in this CDR3, likely reflecting a read error. The chain carries TRBV5-1 and TRBJ2-5, with 9 bases matching TRBD2. CDR3 length: 14 residues. In germline, CDR1 is SGHRS, CDR2 YFSETQ. After removal of 4 bases from V and 5 bases from J, the junction contained 6 bases not matched to a gene. For the CDR3, the DNA is TGCGCCAGCAGCGGGGGTACTAGCGGGGAGACCCAGTACTGC. It is translated as CASSGGTSGETQYC.

This clonotype has a count of ten or more. The V call is TRBV4-1, the J call TRBJ2-5; D tentatively reads TRBD1 or TRBD2 (5 bases each). The germline V gene has CDR1 MGHRA and CDR2 YSYEKL. The CDR3 spans 14 residues. Deletions cut 4 bases from V and 4 bases from J, with 13 bases between. This chain's CDR3 is CASSPRDPGETQYF. CDR3 nucleotides: TGCGCCAGCAGCCCCCGGGACCCCGGAGAGACCCAGTACTTC.

There are many counts of this clonotype. V gene TRBV20-1 combines with J gene TRBJ2-7; TRBD1 agrees at 10 bases. The J segment lost 4 bases and the V segment lost 2 bases, leaving 8 bases of the junction unmatched. Germline CDR1 and CDR2: DFQATT and SNEGSKA (reference sequence). This CDR3 has 15 residues. Written as DNA, the CDR3 is TGCAGTGCTAGATCCCCGGGACAGGGGATGTACGAGCAGTACTTC. Amino acids: CSARSPGQGMYEQYF.

A note on this clonotype: The junction departs from germline at one end; a sequencing error may be responsible. The rearrangement links TRBV28 to TRBJ2-5; a weak D match, TRBD2 (6 bases). In germline, CDR1 is MDHEN, CDR2 SYDVKM. This CDR3 contains 16 residues. As DNA, the CDR3 is TGTGCCAGCAGTTCAGGCGGGGTCCCCCCAAGAGAGACCAAGTACTTC. It yields the protein CASSSGGVPPRETKYF.

This clonotype was seen at least ten times. The CDR3 DNA follows: TGTGCCAGCAGTTTAGGGCAGTCGAACACTGAAGCTTTCTTT. Protein product: CASSLGQSNTEAFF. The V call is TRBV12-3 or TRBV12-4, the J call TRBJ1-1; unclear D gene. Deletions cut 1 base from V and 1 base from J, with 7 bases between. This CDR3 comprises 14 residues.

Many counts were recorded for this clonotype. This rearrangement joins TRBV6-1 to TRBJ2-1; D unresolved. V was trimmed by 2 bases and J by 4 bases, leaving 9 bases between them. The CDR3 totals 14 residues. The germline V gene encodes CDR1 MNHNS and CDR2 SASEGT. This chain's CDR3 is CASSEYVGYNEQFF. In DNA, the CDR3 is TGTGCCAGCAGTGAATATGTGGGTTACAATGAGCAGTTCTTC.

This clonotype was detected many times. The CDR3 region has the DNA TGTGCCAGCAGTGCGACTAGCGGGAGGAACGGGGAGCTGTTTTTT. Encoded protein: CASSATSGRNGELFF. This rearrangement joins TRBV6-5 to TRBJ2-2; 13 bases are a match to TRBD2. Germline lookup yields CDR1 MNHEY and CDR2 SVGAGI. CDR3 size: 15 residues. Germline trimming cut 5 bases from V and 7 bases from J; bases unmatched to any gene: 4.

This clonotype was observed many times. The chain combines TRBV20-1 with TRBJ2-7, with 16 bases matching TRBD2. Germline CDR1 reads DFQATT; CDR2 reads SNEGSKA (reference sequence). CDR3 length: 17 amino acids. The J segment lost 3 bases and the V segment lost 4 bases, leaving 9 bases of the junction unmatched. CDR3 DNA sequence: TGCAGTGCTACCGGGACTAGCGGGAGGGCCAGTCGCTACGAGCAGTACTTC. This translates into CSATGTSGRASRYEQYF.

Ten or more counts support this clonotype. This chain connects TRBV12-3 or TRBV12-4 to TRBJ1-2; TRBD1 aligns across 7 bases. The length of the CDR3 is 13 residues. V trimming: 6 bases; J trimming: 4 bases; junction bases outside the gene matches: 5. CDR3 bases: TGTGCCAGCAGGGCCGGGACAGTCTATGGCTACACCTTC. Residues: CASRAGTVYGYTF.

This clonotype was detected many times. V gene TRBV20-1 combines with J gene TRBJ2-1; 9 bases line up with TRBD2. J lost 5 bases, V lost 5 bases, and 16 bases had no gene match. In germline, CDR1 is DFQATT, CDR2 SNEGSKA (reference sequence). This CDR3 has 17 residues. The CDR3, as DNA: TGCAGTGCTCCGATAGCGGGAGCTGGTGGATGGGACAATGAGCAGTTCTTC. Protein: CSAPIAGAGGWDNEQFF.

This clonotype has a handful of counts. The chain carries TRBV4-1 and TRBJ2-1; tentative D call: TRBD2 (6 bases). This CDR3 is built from 17 residues. Germline values: CDR1 MGHRA, CDR2 YSYEKL. Trimming left V 0 bases short and J 0 bases short, with 12 bases between. DNA for the CDR3: TGCGCCAGCAGCCAAGATTTTCGGGGGAGCTCCTACAATGAGCAGTTCTTC. Translation gives CASSQDFRGSSYNEQFF.

This clonotype was found many times. The gene calls are TRBV20-1 and TRBJ2-2; D not resolved. The V end was cut by 6 bases, the J end by 6 bases, with 8 bases between. The length of the CDR3 is 11 residues. CDR1 is DFQATT, CDR2 SNEGSKA, per germline (reference sequence). CDR3 protein: CSARTPGELFF. DNA for the CDR3: TGCAGTGCCCGGACGCCCGGGGAGCTGTTTTTT.

In its sample, this clonotype was seen many times. The chain combines TRBV20-1 with TRBJ1-6, with a possible D match to TRBD1 (5 bases). Per germline, CDR1 DFQATT and CDR2 SNEGSKA (reference sequence). The CDR3 loop spans 12 amino acids. Between the trimmed V and J ends, which lost 1 base and 14 bases, there was a span of 12 bases. The CDR3 region has the DNA TGCAGTGCTAGAGGCCTCAGGGCCACCCTCCACTTT. Protein product: CSARGLRATLHF.

There are many counts of this clonotype. The rearrangement uses TRBV25-1 and TRBJ2-3; D uncertain. The CDR3 is 12 amino acids. The germline V and J ends were trimmed by 5 bases and 3 bases, with 6 bases remaining between them. In germline, CDR1 is MGHDK, CDR2 SYGVNS. The CDR3 sequence: CASSQLTDTQYF. The CDR3 DNA reads TGTGCCAGCAGTCAGCTTACAGATACGCAGTATTTT.

This clonotype was found many times. The rearrangement links TRBV7-2 to TRBJ1-2; 8 nucleotides match TRBD1. Trimming cost V 5 bases and J 7 bases; bases outside gene matches: 12. The V gene's germline CDR1 is SGHTA and CDR2 FQGNSA. The CDR3 is 15 residues long. This CDR3 reads CASSPKTGVSSGYTF. The CDR3 region has the DNA TGTGCCAGCAGCCCGAAGACAGGGGTCTCTTCTGGCTACACCTTC.

This clonotype was seen at least ten times. The V call is TRBV7-2, the J call TRBJ2-2; perhaps TRBD2 as D (6 bases). V was clipped by 4 bases and J by 7 bases, with 10 bases between them. The CDR3 runs 13 residues. CDR1 is SGHTA, CDR2 FQGNSA, per germline. CDR3 DNA: TGTGCCAGCAGCTCCCCCGGGGGCGGGGAGCTGTTTTTT. It encodes CASSSPGGGELFF.

The rearrangement links TRBV6-5 to TRBJ2-1; D is possibly TRBD1 (6 bases). V was shortened by 6 bases and J by 7 bases, with 22 bases between the two germline ends. The CDR3 is 16 amino acids. Germline CDR1 and CDR2: MNHEY and SVGAGI. For the CDR3, the DNA is TGTGCCAGCAGCCGGGTGGGGGCCGTTGAAGGGAATGAGCAGTTCTTC. Protein product: CASSRVGAVEGNEQFF.

The table lists this clonotype with many counts. This chain uses TRBV6-5 with TRBJ2-2; D not certain. CDR3 length: 18 amino acids. Per the germline V gene, CDR1 is MNHEY and CDR2 is SVGAGI. Trimming took 0 bases from V and 6 from J, leaving 20 bases between them. CDR3 in DNA: TGTGCCAGCAGTTACTCGAGGATAGAGTTCTCCTGGGCCGGGGAGCTGTTTTTT. Translation: CASSYSRIEFSWAGELFF.

In this sample, this clonotype turned up many times. This chain joins TRBV6-6 and TRBJ1-2; D unclear. Germline V gene lookup returns CDR1 MNHNY and CDR2 SVGAGI (reference sequence). V gave up 8 bases and J gave up 0 bases, with 10 bases separating them. The CDR3 has 13 amino acids. The CDR3 region is CASLYGPNYGYTF. The DNA of the CDR3 is TGTGCCAGCCTCTATGGGCCTAACTATGGCTACACCTTC.

This clonotype was seen ten or more times. The chain has TRBV5-1 and TRBJ2-7; 9 bases are shared with TRBD1. The germline V gene encodes CDR1 SGHRS and CDR2 YFSETQ. The CDR3 runs 17 residues. V was pared by 4 bases and J by 3 bases, with 14 bases of the junction left unmatched. The CDR3 coding sequence is TGCGCCAGCAGCCCCCCGTGGGGACAGGGAGTGAGCTACGAGCAGTACTTC. This codes for CASSPPWGQGVSYEQYF.

This clonotype showed up many times. The V gene is TRBV29-1, the J gene TRBJ2-2; D unresolved. Trimming took 4 bases from V and 1 from J, leaving 13 bases between them. Germline CDR1 is SQVTM and CDR2 is ANQGSEA. The CDR3 sequence is 15 residues long. CDR3 sequence: CSVGPGRQNTGELFF. CDR3 DNA: TGCAGCGTTGGACCCGGCCGACAGAACACCGGGGAGCTGTTTTTT.